This T cell receptor beta chain was sequenced during a study of cytomegalovirus exposure and HLA in healthy donors. On this clone: The antigen is unknown.

The PCR employed 60 Vbeta primers together with 13 Jbeta primers. Measured with immunoSEQ multiplex PCR; TCRdb has only the in-frame clones, and not every one. The sample yields about 200,000 clones, more than 75% seen once. Findings of the study overall: Earlier analysis yielded a pattern in which most TCR beta V segments were productive about 90% or about 30% of the time.

This CDR3 has 20 residues. The sequencing input was PBMCs. This TCR was recovered from a woman aged 50 to 60 in good health and CMV-seropositive. This rearrangement joins TRBV21-1 to TRBJ1-5. TRBV21-1 is labeled a pseudogene. CDR3: CASSKEGGAKGGYGNQPQHF. CDR3 nucleotides: TGTGCCAGCAGCAAAGAAGGGGGGGCCAAAGGCGGGTACGGCAATCAGCCCCAGCATTTT.